The entry below gives a single T cell receptor beta chain sequence along with its context. Assay used: immunoSEQ multiplex PCR; TCRdb lists only in-frame clones, some missing. The table records approximately 260,000 clones, 75% to 90% of them present only once. CDR1 and CDR2 from the germline V gene are MNHEY and SMNVEV (reference sequence). The CDR3 contains 13 residues. V was trimmed by 4 bases and J by 3 bases, leaving 9 bases between them. The sample belongs to a study of blood T cell repertoires in COVID-19. The specimen was peripheral blood. The sequence derives from a woman aged 60-70 years with active or convalescent COVID-19. This rearrangement joins TRBV27 to TRBJ1-2; a possible D gene is TRBD1 (5 bases). The CDR3 DNA is TGTGCCAGCAGTTGGGGCGAGGACTATGGCTACACCTTC. Translation gives CASSWGEDYGYTF.